This T cell receptor (beta chain) was sequenced for a study of blood T cells in healthy people across ages. Study as a whole: Researchers report that template switching captured about one barcoded beta molecule per two T cells.

A sample-barcoded 5' primer and a J-beta primer mix were used in a second PCR of roughly 6 to 11 cycles. All samples gave at least 2.5 million CDR3-containing paired-end reads. MiXCR was run by TCRdb on the 5' RACE reads, yielding one entry per CDR3 protein. The sample yields hundreds of thousands of distinct CDR3 sequences, around 50% seen once. For this clonotype: The antigen is not known.

Study-wide results and limits: Estimated diversity across one million T cells was deemed an underestimate.

Material: blood. The receptor's source is an elderly man in good health.

CDR3 sequence reads: CASSRLAGVPDTQYF. CDR3 DNA sequence: TGTGCCAGCAGTCGACTAGCGGGAGTCCCAGATACGCAGTATTTT. The chain has TRBV28 and TRBJ2-3, with 12 bases that match TRBD2. CDR3 length: 15 amino acids. Germline V gives CDR1 MDHEN, CDR2 SYDVKM. J was trimmed by 4 bases and V by 5 bases; bases with no gene match: 4. The entire variable domain, with the rest obtained from reference TRBV28 and TRBJ2-3, is as follows: DVKVTQSSRYLVKRTGEKVFLECVQDMDHENMFWYRQDPGLGLRLIYFSYDVKMKEKGDIPEGYSVSREKKERFSLILESASTNQTSMYLCASSRLAGVPDTQYFGPGTRLTVL.